Given below is one T cell receptor beta chain in context. Its antigen is unknown. Approximately 40,000 genome equivalents of blood DNA were amplified for TRB. One tube held mixed TRB-A and TRB-B primer pools for touch-down PCR. TCRdb reprocessed the multiplex PCR reads, with one entry per CDR3 protein and no DNA. Here the sample table reports more than 3,000 distinct CDR3 sequences. CDR1 and CDR2 from the germline V gene are SEHNR and FQNEAQ (reference sequence). The CDR3 is 18 amino acids. This sample was included in a study of T cell clusters in autoimmune cytopenias. Study-wide points: Compared with active autoimmune hepatitis patients, healthy donors showed about 2.7-fold more exclusive TRB clusters. The T cell clusters were defined only in silico, without experimental functional validation.

The sample was peripheral blood. The receptor was derived from a human donor with an autoimmune cytopenia or autoimmune hepatitis (not recorded which). The chain is built from TRBV7-9 and TRBJ2-6; TCRdb indicates TRBD1, and absent DNA this call remains unverified. This CDR3 reads CASTRGSGASSGANVLTF.